The 9 T cell receptor beta chains given below trace back to one sample, sequenced in a study of identifying expanded T cells in peripheral blood. TCRdb keeps only in-frame clones here, not all; method: immunoSEQ multiplex PCR. Here the sample spans more than 45,000 clones, approximately 90% being singletons. Material: blood. The receptors here all came from a person aged 18 to 70 in good health.

CDR3 bases: TGTGCCAGCAGCCTGAACGCAAACAGGGGGTTGCGCGGCTACACCTTC. Its protein product is CASSLNANRGLRGYTF. The chain recombines TRBV27 with TRBJ1-2; 8 bases line up with TRBD1. The germline V gene encodes CDR1 MNHEY and CDR2 SMNVEV (reference sequence). CDR3 length equals 16 residues. Germline trimming cut 6 bases from V and 8 bases from J; bases unmatched to any gene: 17.

This chain uses TRBV5-6 with TRBJ2-1; 9 bases line up with TRBD2. CDR3 length equals 17 residues. Germline CDR1 and CDR2: SGHDT and YYEEEE. V was pared by 3 bases and J by 4 bases, with 11 bases of the junction left unmatched. The CDR3 spells CASSYGAGLASYNEQFF. The CDR3 region has the DNA TGTGCCAGCAGCTATGGGGCCGGACTAGCGAGTTACAATGAGCAGTTCTTC. Combining the CDR3 with reference TRBV5-6 and TRBJ2-1 gives the whole variable domain DAGVTQSPTHLIKTRGQQVTLRCSPKSGHDTVSWYQQALGQGPQFIFQYYEEEERQRGNFPDRFSGHQFPNYSSELNVNALLLGDSALYLCASSYGAGLASYNEQFFGPGTRLTVL.

The V call is TRBV7-2, the J call TRBJ1-2; D gene unclear. Per the germline V gene, CDR1 is SGHTA and CDR2 is FQGNSA. V lost 2 bases to trimming and J lost 1 base, with 11 bases between them. The CDR3 spans 15 residues. CDR3 sequence: CASSLTSSNNYGYTF. The DNA of the CDR3 is TGTGCCAGCAGCTTAACTTCCAGCAATAACTATGGCTACACCTTC.

This chain links TRBV18 with TRBJ1-3; D is unclear. The CDR3 runs to 14 residues. V gave up 2 bases and J gave up 1 base, with 6 bases separating them. The germline V gene has CDR1 KGHSH and CDR2 LQKENI. The CDR3 sequence: CASSPTDSGNTIYF. For the CDR3, the DNA is TGTGCCAGCTCACCAACAGATTCTGGAAACACCATATATTTT.

This sequence joins TRBV5-1 and TRBJ2-7; possible D gene TRBD1, 5 bases. V dropped 6 bases and J dropped 2 bases, with 12 bases sitting between them. Germline lookup yields CDR1 SGHRS and CDR2 YFSETQ. This CDR3 has 13 amino acids. The CDR3: CASTPTGPYEQYF. CDR3 in DNA: TGCGCCAGCACACCCACAGGTCCCTACGAGCAGTACTTC.

The chain carries TRBV7-2 and TRBJ2-7; the D gene could be TRBD1 or TRBD2 (5 bases each). This CDR3 comprises 15 residues. Per germline, CDR1 SGHTA and CDR2 FQGNSA. V was pared by 5 bases and J by 7 bases, with 21 bases between. CDR3 in amino acids: CASSPPGPQTREQYF. DNA for the CDR3: TGTGCCAGCAGCCCCCCGGGACCCCAAACTAGGGAGCAGTACTTC. The whole variable domain, remainder taken from reference TRBV7-2 and TRBJ2-7, is GAGVSQSPSNKVTEKGKDVELRCDPISGHTALYWYRQSLGQGLEFLIYFQGNSAPDKSGLPSDRFSAERTGGSVSTLTIQRTQQEDSAVYLCASSPPGPQTREQYFGPGTRLTVT.

The rearrangement links TRBV10-3 to TRBJ2-5, with D possibly called TRBD1 or TRBD2 (6 bases each). Trimming took off 10 bases at V and 1 base at J, with 16 bases between the two ends. The CDR3 has 14 amino acids. CDR1 and CDR2 from the germline V gene are ENHRY and SYGVKD. The chain's CDR3 is CATSSGASQETQYF. The CDR3 DNA is TGTGCCACCTCCTCGGGGGCCTCCCAAGAGACCCAGTACTTC.

The chain joins TRBV28 to TRBJ1-2; a weak D match, TRBD1 (6 bases). CDR3 length: 14 residues. Germline values: CDR1 MDHEN, CDR2 SYDVKM. Trimming shortened V by 4 bases and J by 4 bases, and 13 bases separated the two germline ends. CDR3 in DNA: TGTGCCAGCAGTTCACAGGGTTTGTTCTATGGCTACACCTTC. It yields the protein CASSSQGLFYGYTF.

J is TRBJ1-1 and V is TRBV30; D unresolved. Trimming shortened V by 5 bases and J by 4 bases, and 14 bases separated the two germline ends. Germline V gene data show CDR1 as GTSNPN and CDR2 as SVGIG (reference sequence). The CDR3 has 13 amino acids. The CDR3, as DNA: TGTGCCTGGCATCACCGCAAAGGCACTGAAGCTTTCTTT. Translating gives CAWHHRKGTEAFF.